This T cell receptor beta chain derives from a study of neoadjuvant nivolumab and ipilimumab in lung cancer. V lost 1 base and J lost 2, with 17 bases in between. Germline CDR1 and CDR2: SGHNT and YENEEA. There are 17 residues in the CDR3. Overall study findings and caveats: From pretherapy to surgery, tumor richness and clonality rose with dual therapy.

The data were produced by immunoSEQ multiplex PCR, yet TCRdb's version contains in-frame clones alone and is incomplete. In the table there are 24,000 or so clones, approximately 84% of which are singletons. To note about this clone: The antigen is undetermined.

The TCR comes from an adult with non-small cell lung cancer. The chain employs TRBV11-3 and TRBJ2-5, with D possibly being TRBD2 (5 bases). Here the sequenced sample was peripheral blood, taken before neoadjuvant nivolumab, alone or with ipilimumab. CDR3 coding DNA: TGTGCCAGCAGCTTAGTCGTAGGAGGAGCCGTACAAGAGACCCAGTACTTC. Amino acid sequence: CASSLVVGGAVQETQYF.